Following are 3 T cell receptor beta chains from one sample sequenced in a study of blood T cell repertoires in COVID-19. Clones were read by immunoSEQ multiplex PCR, and TCRdb kept only the in-frame ones, dropping some. The profile shows about 71,000 clones, 82% of them singletons. The specimen sequenced was peripheral blood. These receptors were taken from a woman older than 75 with acute or convalescent COVID-19.

The V and J genes are TRBV3-1 (or the pseudogene TRBV3-2) and TRBJ2-7; the D gene is possibly TRBD2 (6 bases). The CDR3 runs 16 residues. V was pared by 1 base and J by 3 bases, with 16 bases between. Germline lookup yields CDR1 LGHDT and CDR2 YNNKEL (reference sequence). Here the CDR3 DNA reads TGTGCCAGCAGCCAAGTAGGAGGGAGGACCCTCTACGAGCAGTACTTC. Protein product: CASSQVGGRTLYEQYF.

This sequence joins TRBV24-1 and TRBJ2-1; possibly TRBD2 for D (6 bases). The CDR3 sequence is 13 residues long. In germline, CDR1 is KGHDR, CDR2 SFDVKD. V was pared by 9 bases and J by 10 bases, with 18 bases between. The CDR3 loop is CATEYGGRAEQFF. The CDR3 DNA follows: TGTGCCACCGAATACGGGGGACGCGCGGAGCAGTTCTTC.

This clone was counted between two and nine times. The rearrangement uses TRBV23-1 and TRBJ2-3, with TRBD2 matching 9 bases. TRBV23-1 is recorded as an ORF, its role being uncertain. Trimming removed 7 bases from V and 4 bases from J; junction bases left unmatched: 12. The CDR3 runs to 16 residues. The CDR3 DNA reads TGCGCCAGCACCCCACGTAGGCCTAGCGGGGCAGATACGCAGTATTTT. This gives the protein CASTPRRPSGADTQYF.